Below are 23 T cell receptor beta chains sequenced from a single sample in a study of beta chain features in type 1 diabetes. All of the isolated RNA was reverse transcribed, so expressed TCRB transcripts were sequenced. Clones were read by immunoSEQ multiplex PCR, and TCRdb kept only the in-frame ones, dropping some. The sample gives around 340,000 clones, 8% of which show up once; approximately 0.47% is in the top ten. Sequenced: central memory CD4+ T cells from blood. The receptors stem from a woman between 18 and 30 years old in good health.

This rearrangement joins TRBV7-9 to TRBJ2-2; unclear D gene. The CDR3 runs 11 residues. The V and J ends lost 11 bases and 5 bases respectively, with 9 bases between them. Germline assignment: CDR1 SEHNR and CDR2 FQNEAQ (reference sequence). CDR3 coding DNA: TGTGCCTCGTGGGTTACCGGGGAGCTGTTTTTT. It codes for CASWVTGELFF.

This clone was detected a few times. The rearrangement uses TRBV6-1 and TRBJ1-5, with a weak D call TRBD1 (5 bases). Per the germline V gene, CDR1 is MNHNS and CDR2 is SASEGT. Trimming stripped 5 bases from V and 0 bases from J, with 17 bases between. This CDR3 has 17 residues. CDR3 region: CASSQGRVKNSNQPQHF. The CDR3 DNA is TGTGCCAGCAGTCAAGGCAGGGTGAAAAATAGCAATCAGCCCCAGCATTTT.

In regard to this clone: This could be a read error, since a much larger clone is one nucleotide away. The chain links TRBV7-2 to TRBJ2-1, with unresolved D. Germline V gives CDR1 SGHTA, CDR2 FQGNSA. This CDR3 region has 13 residues. Trimming stripped 5 bases from V and 0 bases from J, with 5 bases between. The CDR3 loop is CASSNTSYNEQFF. DNA of the CDR3: TGTGCCAGCAGCAACACCTCCTACAATGAGCAGTTCTTC.

V and J are TRBV5-5 and TRBJ2-7; D gene unclear. This CDR3 is built from 15 residues. The V and J ends lost 2 bases and 1 base respectively, with 13 bases between them. The germline V gene encodes CDR1 SGHKS and CDR2 YYEKEE (reference sequence). DNA of the CDR3: TGTGCCAGCAGCTTAGTCTTCAGCCCTTCCTACGAGCAGTACTTC. Residues: CASSLVFSPSYEQYF.

This clone appeared a few times. The chain carries TRBV7-2 and TRBJ2-1; D is unresolved. With 1 base removed from V and 8 bases from J, the gap between germline ends came to 6 bases. The CDR3 contains 12 residues. Germline V gene data show CDR1 as SGHTA and CDR2 as FQGNSA. The CDR3 loop is CASSLGSHEQFF. In nucleotides, the CDR3 is TGTGCCAGCAGCTTAGGATCCCATGAGCAGTTCTTC.

This clone was counted a few times. The chain recombines TRBV2 with TRBJ1-4; no reliable D call. The ends were cut back, 2 bases at V and 8 bases at J, with 12 bases in the middle. Germline V lookup: CDR1 SNHLY, CDR2 FYNNEI. CDR3 length equals 14 residues. CDR3 amino acids: CASSELDLGEKLFF. The CDR3 DNA sequence: TGTGCCAGCAGTGAACTGGACCTGGGGGAAAAACTGTTTTTT.

This clone appeared many times. V and J are TRBV5-1 and TRBJ2-2; D not resolved. CDR1 is SGHRS and CDR2 is YFSETQ in the germline V gene. This CDR3 is 15 amino acids long. V lost 0 bases to trimming and J lost 2 bases, with 8 bases between them. The CDR3 sequence is CASSLELRNTGELFF. The CDR3 region has the DNA TGCGCCAGCAGCTTGGAACTCCGAAACACCGGGGAGCTGTTTTTT.

This clone was observed a few times. The V gene is TRBV7-2, the J gene TRBJ2-5; D might be TRBD2 (6 bases). Deletions cut 4 bases from V and 0 bases from J, with 12 bases between. Germline V CDR1 and CDR2: SGHTA, FQGNSA. The CDR3 sequence is 15 residues long. The CDR3 is CASSSVAANQETQYF. The CDR3 nucleotides read TGTGCCAGCAGCTCCGTAGCGGCTAACCAAGAGACCCAGTACTTC.

The sample holds a few counts of this clone. The chain combines TRBV28 with TRBJ2-5; the D gene is possibly TRBD2 (6 bases). Trimming took 5 bases from V and 5 from J, leaving 9 bases between them. The germline V gene encodes CDR1 MDHEN and CDR2 SYDVKM. This CDR3 has 12 amino acids. The DNA for the CDR3 is TGTGCCAGCAGTCGGGGGAGGGAGACCCAGTACTTC. It yields the protein CASSRGRETQYF.

The chain employs TRBV6-1 and TRBJ2-3, with 7 bases matching TRBD1. The V gene's germline CDR1 is MNHNS and CDR2 SASEGT. Unmatched junction bases numbered 5, after V lost 4 bases and J lost 1 base. The CDR3 sequence is 15 residues long. CDR3 protein: CASSAKQGRTDTQYF. The CDR3 coding sequence is TGTGCCAGCAGTGCGAAACAGGGGCGCACAGATACGCAGTATTTT.

CDR3 loop: CASSLARGAGELFF. The CDR3 DNA is TGCGCCAGCAGCTTGGCCCGGGGGGCCGGGGAGCTGTTTTTT. The chain recombines TRBV5-1 with TRBJ2-2, with TRBD2 matching over 7 bases. The germline gives CDR1 SGHRS, CDR2 YFSETQ. The CDR3 has 14 residues. Trimming took 0 bases from V and 6 from J; bases not matched to a gene: 2.

This clone has a handful of counts. This chain uses TRBV19 with TRBJ2-3; perhaps TRBD1 as D (5 bases). V lost 7 bases and J lost 5, with 19 bases in between. Per the germline V gene, CDR1 is LNHDA and CDR2 is SQIVND (reference sequence). CDR3 length equals 15 residues. CDR3 amino acids: CASTKTWGSVDTQYF. CDR3 nucleotides: TGTGCCAGTACCAAAACGTGGGGCAGTGTAGATACGCAGTATTTT.

This clone showed up just a few times. This chain links TRBV23-1 with TRBJ2-3; TRBD2 matches at 13 bases. TRBV23-1 is flagged as an ORF with uncertain function. The junction had 4 bases not matched to a gene; V was cut back by 3 bases and J by 4 bases. The CDR3 length is 16 residues. CDR3 nucleotides: TGCGCCAGCAGTCACTGCGGACTAGCGGGAGCAGATACGCAGTATTTT. Amino acid sequence: CASSHCGLAGADTQYF.

The CDR3: CASRRETLSYEQYF. The CDR3 coding sequence is TGCGCCAGCCGGCGTGAGACCCTCTCCTACGAGCAGTACTTC. The J gene is TRBJ2-7, the V gene TRBV5-1; no firm D call. The V gene's germline CDR1 is SGHRS and CDR2 YFSETQ. Trimming pared 7 bases from V and 0 bases from J, leaving 14 bases between. The CDR3 consists of 14 residues. Based on the CDR3 plus reference TRBV5-1 and TRBJ2-7, the full variable domain is KAGVTQTPRYLIKTRGQQVTLSCSPISGHRSVSWYQQTPGQGLQFLFEYFSETQRNKGNFPGRFSGRQFSNSRSEMNVSTLELGDSALYLCASRRETLSYEQYFGPGTRLTVT.

This clone was counted between two and nine times. This rearrangement joins TRBV18 to TRBJ2-5; 7 bases match TRBD2. The V gene end was trimmed by 5 bases and the J gene end by 2 bases; junction bases not matched to a gene: 8. CDR1 KGHSH and CDR2 LQKENI come from the germline V gene. The CDR3 loop spans 15 amino acids. CDR3 loop: CASSLAGAEQETQYF. The CDR3, as DNA: TGTGCCAGCTCATTGGCGGGAGCAGAGCAAGAGACCCAGTACTTC. Drawing the rest from reference TRBV18 and TRBJ2-5, the complete variable domain is NAGVMQNPRHLVRRRGQEARLRCSPMKGHSHVYWYRQLPEEGLKFMVYLQKENIIDESGMPKERFSAEFPKEGPSILRIQQVVRGDSAAYFCASSLAGAEQETQYFGPGTRLLVL.

This clone was counted a few times. The J gene is TRBJ2-5, the V gene TRBV10-3; D remains ambiguous. Germline values: CDR1 ENHRY, CDR2 SYGVKD. The CDR3 runs 13 residues. The V end lost 3 bases, the J end lost 3 bases, and 8 bases lay between the germline ends. The CDR3 spells CAISDSGKETQYF. CDR3 in DNA: TGTGCCATCAGTGACTCTGGGAAAGAGACCCAGTACTTC.

This clone was seen a few times. The chain links TRBV10-3 to TRBJ2-2, with 9 positions matching TRBD1. The germline gives CDR1 ENHRY, CDR2 SYGVKD. Trimming removed 3 bases from V and 10 bases from J; junction bases left unmatched: 6. This CDR3 is 14 amino acids long. CDR3 residues: CAISDDTGGEELFF. CDR3 nucleotides: TGTGCCATCAGTGACGACACAGGGGGCGAGGAGCTGTTTTTT.

This clone was observed a handful of times. The chain joins TRBV7-9 to TRBJ1-3; D may be TRBD1 (5 bases). The V gene lost 5 bases and the J gene lost 0 bases, with 11 bases spanning the gap. Per germline, CDR1 SEHNR and CDR2 FQNEAQ (reference sequence). CDR3 length: 15 residues. The CDR3 region is CASSPPGTSGNTIYF. The CDR3 nucleotides are TGTGCCAGCAGCCCCCCGGGGACCTCTGGAAACACCATATATTTT. Filled out from reference TRBV7-9 and TRBJ1-3, the complete variable domain reads DTGVSQNPRHKITKRGQNVTFRCDPISEHNRLYWYRQTLGQGPEFLTYFQNEAQLEKSRLLSDRFSAERPKGSFSTLEIQRTEQGDSAMYLCASSPPGTSGNTIYFGEGSWLTVV.

In DNA form, the CDR3 reads TGCAGCGTTTCCCAGGGGGGGGACACCATATATTTT. Amino acid sequence: CSVSQGGDTIYF. The chain recombines TRBV29-1 with TRBJ1-3; TRBD1 agrees at 7 bases. Germline V gene data show CDR1 as SQVTM and CDR2 as ANQGSEA. With V trimmed by 5 bases and J by 8 bases, 6 bases remained unmatched. The CDR3 totals 12 residues.

This clone was detected only a few times. This sequence joins TRBV28 and TRBJ1-1; D is uncertain. Germline lookup yields CDR1 MDHEN and CDR2 SYDVKM. V lost 3 bases and J lost 1, with 12 bases in between. The CDR3 runs to 15 residues. CDR3 bases: TGTGCCAGCAGTTTCGGCGGATCGGGGAACACTGAAGCTTTCTTT. It codes for CASSFGGSGNTEAFF.

As for this clone: At the DNA level, this CDR3 is encoded by other sequences in the same sample as well. The rearrangement joins TRBV28 to TRBJ1-2; no firm D call. Germline V gene lookup returns CDR1 MDHEN and CDR2 SYDVKM. V was clipped by 8 bases and J by 3 bases, with 7 bases between them. This CDR3 has 11 amino acids. The CDR3 coding sequence is TGTGCCAGCTCACCCGACTATGGCTACACCTTC. Translated, it gives CASSPDYGYTF.

This clone came up a few times. CDR3 bases: TGTGCCAGCAGTCGGGGACAGGCCTCCTACGAGCAGTACTTC. As protein: CASSRGQASYEQYF. V is TRBV27 and J is TRBJ2-7; TRBD1 aligns across 8 bases. The trim removed 5 bases at V and 0 bases at J, leaving 3 bases unmatched. The CDR3 runs to 14 residues. Germline V gives CDR1 MNHEY, CDR2 SMNVEV (reference sequence).

This chain joins TRBV6-1 and TRBJ2-1; 9 bases match TRBD2. This CDR3 contains 16 residues. After removal of 4 bases from V and 9 bases from J, the junction contained 13 bases not matched to a gene. Germline V gives CDR1 MNHNS, CDR2 SASEGT. CDR3 sequence reads: CASSASLSGRSLEQFF. CDR3 in DNA: TGTGCCAGCAGTGCCTCGTTGAGCGGGAGGTCCCTTGAGCAGTTCTTC.